The 17 T cell receptor beta chains below all came from one sample that was sequenced in a study of blood T cell repertoires in COVID-19. The protocol was immunoSEQ multiplex PCR, while the TCRdb copy is restricted to in-frame clones and leaves out a portion. The table shows 300,000 to 500,000 clones, with approximately 86% occurring only once. Sequenced input: PBMCs or T cells enriched from blood (not recorded which). The receptor set was obtained from a woman between 35 and 50 years old with acute COVID-19.

This clone occurred a few times. The chain couples TRBV5-4 to TRBJ2-5; TRBD2 matches at 8 bases. The germline V gene encodes CDR1 SGHNT and CDR2 YYREEE (reference sequence). Trimming cost V 4 bases and J 5 bases; bases outside gene matches: 4. The CDR3 has 13 amino acids. The CDR3 bases are TGTGCCAGCAGCCGCGGGGGGTCCGAGACCCAGTACTTC. The encoded protein is CASSRGGSETQYF. Based on the CDR3 plus reference TRBV5-4 and TRBJ2-5, the full variable domain is ETGVTQSPTHLIKTRGQQVTLRCSSQSGHNTVSWYQQALGQGPQFIFQYYREEENGRGNFPPRFSGLQFPNYSSELNVNALELDDSALYLCASSRGGSETQYFGPGTRLLVL.

This clone was counted between two and nine times. This sequence joins TRBV4-1 and TRBJ1-5; weak D call: TRBD1 (6 bases). From germline, CDR1 is MGHRA and CDR2 YSYEKL. V shed 4 bases and J shed 0 bases, with 16 bases lying between them. CDR3 length: 17 amino acids. CDR3 amino acids: CASSPRGTGNSNQPQHF. The CDR3 nucleotides read TGCGCCAGCAGCCCACGGGGAACAGGGAATAGCAATCAGCCCCAGCATTTT.

V is TRBV6-1 and J is TRBJ1-5; a possible D gene is TRBD1 (5 bases). The germline V gene has CDR1 MNHNS and CDR2 SASEGT. V lost 4 bases and J 1 base, leaving 14 bases between the germline ends. This CDR3 has 16 residues. As DNA, the CDR3 is TGTGCCAGCAGTGGGCTACGGGCAGGGAGCAATCAGCCCCAGCATTTT. This gives the protein CASSGLRAGSNQPQHF.

As to this clone: At one end, the junction sequence differs from germline, possibly due to a read error. The chain employs TRBV6-1 and TRBJ1-5; D call uncertain. The germline V gene has CDR1 MNHNS and CDR2 SASEGT. The CDR3 contains 14 residues. The CDR3 DNA reads TGTGCCAGCAGTGAGACGGCAGGAAATCGGCCCCAGCATTTT. It specifies CASSETAGNRPQHF.

CDR3 sequence: CASSRDRGNQPQHF. DNA for the CDR3: TGTGCCAGCAGCCGGGACAGGGGCAATCAGCCCCAGCATTTT. This chain joins TRBV5-8 and TRBJ1-5; TRBD1 aligns across 9 bases. Germline assignment: CDR1 SGHTS and CDR2 YDEGEE. Germline trimming cut 4 bases from V and 2 bases from J; bases unmatched to any gene: 1. The CDR3 consists of 14 residues.

In DNA, the CDR3 is TGTGCCAGCAGCCAAGGACAGGGAATTATTTCTGAAAAACTGTTTTTT. This sequence encodes CASSQGQGIISEKLFF. The V call is TRBV3-1 (or the pseudogene TRBV3-2), the J call TRBJ1-4; 7 bases line up with TRBD1. Germline CDR1 LGHDT, CDR2 YNNKEL (reference sequence). V lost 1 base, J lost 7 bases, and 9 bases stayed unmatched. The CDR3 sequence is 16 residues long.

This clone was detected only once. The CDR3 bases are TGTGCCAGCAGCTTGGGTACGAGTCAAAATCAGCCCCAGCATTTT. It is translated as CASSLGTSQNQPQHF. The J gene is TRBJ1-5, the V gene TRBV5-4, with D unclear. Per germline, CDR1 SGHNT and CDR2 YYREEE (reference sequence). This CDR3 comprises 15 residues. V lost 0 bases, J lost 4 bases, and 11 bases lay in between.

The V call is TRBV24-1, the J call TRBJ2-7; 10 bases are a match to TRBD1. V lost 3 bases to trimming and J lost 5 bases; unmatched junction nucleotides: 3. Per the germline V gene, CDR1 is KGHDR and CDR2 is SFDVKD. The CDR3 is 14 amino acids. This CDR3 reads CATSDPGQGDEQYF. CDR3 DNA sequence: TGTGCCACCAGTGATCCTGGACAGGGGGACGAGCAGTACTTC.

V is TRBV20-1 and J is TRBJ1-4, with D maybe TRBD1 (5 bases). Between the trimmed V and J ends, which lost 5 bases and 4 bases, there was a span of 8 bases. The germline gives CDR1 DFQATT, CDR2 SNEGSKA (reference sequence). The CDR3 has 12 amino acids. Written as DNA, the CDR3 is TGCAGTGCTGGTGACAGTAATGAAAAACTGTTTTTT. Protein product: CSAGDSNEKLFF.

The rearrangement uses TRBV25-1 and TRBJ2-7, with D possibly TRBD2 on 5 matching bases. The length of the CDR3 is 11 residues. V was trimmed by 10 bases and J by 3 bases, leaving 10 bases between them. Germline V CDR1 and CDR2: MGHDK, SYGVNS. CDR3 nucleotide sequence: TGTGCCACCTCAGGAGGCTACGAGCAGTACTTC. This sequence encodes CATSGGYEQYF.

CDR3 sequence: CASSAQKRRGRDTEAFF. The CDR3, as DNA: TGTGCCAGCAGTGCCCAGAAAAGACGGGGGAGGGACACTGAAGCTTTCTTT. The chain is built from TRBV6-1 and TRBJ1-1; D may be TRBD1 (5 bases). CDR3 length: 17 amino acids. Germline CDR1 is MNHNS and CDR2 is SASEGT. V was pared by 4 bases and J by 3 bases, with 21 bases between.

The rearrangement uses TRBV10-3 and TRBJ1-5; 7 nucleotides align to TRBD1. V lost 0 bases, J lost 7 bases, and 3 bases stayed unmatched. The CDR3 spans 14 residues. Germline CDR1 ENHRY, CDR2 SYGVKD. CDR3 DNA: TGTGCCATCAGTGAGTCTCTAGGGGGCCAGCCCCAGCATTTT. Its translation: CAISESLGGQPQHF.

The chain links TRBV18 to TRBJ1-5; D is perhaps TRBD1 (5 bases). The CDR3 runs 15 residues. The V gene lost 2 bases and the J gene lost 3 bases, with 11 bases spanning the gap. CDR1 is KGHSH, CDR2 LQKENI, per germline. CDR3 sequence (DNA): TGTGCCAGCTCACCAAGCAGGGAAGTCAATCAGCCCCAGCATTTT. Its protein is CASSPSREVNQPQHF. Variable domain in full (rest from reference TRBV18 and TRBJ1-5): NAGVMQNPRHLVRRRGQEARLRCSPMKGHSHVYWYRQLPEEGLKFMVYLQKENIIDESGMPKERFSAEFPKEGPSILRIQQVVRGDSAAYFCASSPSREVNQPQHFGDGTRLSIL.

Turning to this clone: Other DNA sequences in the same sample also yield this CDR3. CDR3 nucleotides: TGCGCCAGCAGCTTGACAGGTATGAACACTGAAGCTTTCTTT. This translates into CASSLTGMNTEAFF. V usage is TRBV5-1 and J usage is TRBJ1-1; tentatively, D is TRBD1 (5 bases). With 1 base removed from V and 0 bases from J, the gap between germline ends came to 7 bases. This CDR3 spans 14 amino acids. Germline assignment: CDR1 SGHRS and CDR2 YFSETQ.

The rearrangement links TRBV6-5 to TRBJ1-2; 9 nucleotides agree with TRBD1. CDR3 length equals 14 residues. With 6 bases clipped from V and 4 bases from J, the junction kept 6 bases outside the gene matches. CDR1 is MNHEY and CDR2 is SVGAGI in the germline V gene. The CDR3 loop is CASRQGQGVYGYTF. The DNA of the CDR3 is TGTGCCAGCAGGCAGGGACAGGGAGTCTATGGCTACACCTTC.

The chain couples TRBV18 to TRBJ1-1; D is ambiguous. CDR1 is KGHSH and CDR2 is LQKENI in the germline V gene. The CDR3 consists of 14 residues. Between the trimmed V and J ends, which lost 2 bases and 3 bases, there was a span of 10 bases. The CDR3 loop reads CASSPISGHTEAFF. DNA of the CDR3: TGTGCCAGCTCACCAATTAGCGGCCACACTGAAGCTTTCTTT.

The gene calls are TRBV4-1 and TRBJ1-5; D gene uncertain. The CDR3 totals 13 residues. V lost 4 bases to trimming and J lost 7 bases, with 11 bases between them. Germline V gene lookup returns CDR1 MGHRA and CDR2 YSYEKL. The CDR3 DNA reads TGCGCCAGCAGCCCCCCCAGCGGGCAGCCCCAGCATTTT. Its translation is CASSPPSGQPQHF.